This T cell receptor (beta chain) was retrieved from a study of shared clonotypes between healthy human individuals (dated by TCRdb to the early 2020s). About the study as a whole: A couple of women and a few men aged 18 to 49 years were included in the cohort. For each donor, CD4 naive and CD4 memory were each given three plates, CD8 naive was given two plates, and CD8 memory was given one plate. To increase sequencing depth and limit assay-specific biases, TCR repertoire library preparation and sequencing were carried out by different laboratories using diverse techniques. To estimate repertoire size and how much clonotype sharing occurs between individuals, the study deeply sequenced the blood TCR repertoires of a handful of healthy adults. Leukapheresis yielded between about 0.9 and 8.9 billion PBMCs per donor.

Donors were healthy HIV-negative adults with no recently reported acute infections or vaccinations. Every donor was a Caucasian adult residing in Nashville, Tennessee, USA. Magnetic negative selection was used to enrich CD4+ T cells, after which naive cells were positively selected on CD45RA and the negative fraction became the memory subset. Blood was obtained by leukapheresis, after which PBMCs were separated by Ficoll-Histopaque density gradient centrifugation and cryopreserved in liquid nitrogen vapor phase. Analytical flow cytometry was used to check the purity and quantity of every magnetically sorted T cell population. Genomic DNA was isolated from each sorted fraction and quantified by UV absorbance on a Nanodrop 2000c. As regards this clone: What antigen it recognizes has not been identified. The sample holds no much larger clone one base away, and base qualities are not on file.

TCR CDR3 regions were amplified from genomic DNA by multiplex PCR using the deep immunoSEQ assay. Genomic DNA extracted from each cell subset was distributed evenly over all wells of several immunoSEQ 96-well plates, and each plate served as one replicate. For sorted subsets, each replicate PCR was loaded with 150 to 250 ng genomic DNA, equivalent to 30,000 or so T cell genomes. Purified libraries were quantified with a Qubit 3.0 fluorometer, sized on a Bioanalyzer 2100, and re-quantified with the KAPA Library Quantification kit. Every immunoSEQ 96-well plate was sequenced on a separate single-read 150-cycle Illumina NextSeq 550 flow cell. The source study handled its data this way. Because only junctional sequences without quality scores were contained in the immunoSEQ output, filtering matching that applied to full-length reads could not be performed. To assign V/J genes and CDR3, sequences were annotated against IMGT germline references using PyIR, a Python wrapper for IgBLAST v1.9. Reads with weak V/J assignments (E-value above 1e-6), missing CDR3, stop codons, out-of-frame junctions, or ambiguous translated residues were removed. A V3J clonotype was defined by an identical inferred V gene, J gene, and CDR3 amino acid sequence. Percentage overlap between repertoires was computed as shared unique clonotypes divided by the size of the smaller repertoire. Richness of each repertoire was evaluated using RTK rarefaction, the Chao1 estimator, and Recon v2.1 estimates of unobserved clonotypes. For all TCRbeta clonotypes obtained by the gDNA method from a handful of donors, generation probabilities were computed with OLGA. This is the immuneACCESS table as TCRdb keeps it, with only in-frame sequences that have V and J called. A part of the clones is gone; compared with another copy, unresolved V genes explain less than half, and the rest is unexplained. That table furnishes V, J and clone size, whereas the DNA furnished D and trimming. Recorded for this sample are 2 million to 2.5 million clones; 92% of them occurred a single time. More than 0.35% of the sample goes to the ten largest clones.

What the research found in general, with its limitations: Because the study included only a small number of donors, the genetic and exposure-history diversity represented was limited. Across a handful of donors, roughly 5% of naive CD4, roughly 3.8% of naive CD8, 2.3% of memory CD4, and approximately 0.4% of memory CD8 clonotypes were shared. Sampling was restricted to blood, and TCR repertoires in tissue are likely to differ from TCR repertoires in blood. Compared with non-shared clonotypes, clonotypes shared by all four sorted-subset donors had higher generation probabilities. Larger estimated clonotype richness was generally found for naive subsets than for memory subsets. Incomplete sequencing was indicated by rarefaction of sorted-subset datasets, despite the large sequencing depth. Pairwise subsampling led to the expectation that sequencing depth would affect the degree of clonotype sharing among donors.

Spanning cysteine to phenylalanine, the CDR3 consists of 14 amino acids. Only the CDR3 region is kept as DNA, spanning 42 bases read in frame from base 1. The germline V gene supplies CDR1 MDHEN and CDR2 SYDVKM. Trimming at the junction amounts to 1 base on V and 10 bases on J, and the germline ends lie 16 bases apart. The chain is assembled from TRBV28 and TRBJ1-1; the best D guess is TRBD1, with 5 bases matching. The receptor comes from a young man in good health. Some clones in this sample may be carry-over from other donors' samples. Sample: naive CD4+ T cells from PBMCs. The cell subset or site label corresponds to: CD45RA+ positively selected. The CDR3 is CASSLYRHPGGAFF. The DNA sequence reads TGTGCCAGCAGTTTATATCGACACCCTGGGGGAGCTTTCTTT.